This record concerns one T cell receptor beta chain sequence. What it binds is not known. These data belong to a study of T cell responses to AZD1222 COVID-19 vaccine. Study as a whole: Second-dose timings of about 4 or about 12 weeks were pooled. Findings of the study overall: Clonal diversity was possibly underestimated, and white British individuals and females predominated among donors.

Produced via immunoSEQ multiplex PCR; TCRdb's table is partial and in-frame only. The data show some 120,000 clones, with 65% to 85% seen just once and around a tenth held by the top ten. Germline CDR1 reads LNHDA; CDR2 reads SQIVND (reference sequence). Trimming stripped 3 bases from V and 2 bases from J, with 8 bases between. This CDR3 contains 15 residues. This material consisted of peripheral blood, taken on day 0 of AZD1222 vaccination. The clonotype originates from an adult in good health. J is TRBJ2-6 and V is TRBV19, with a weak D call TRBD2 (5 bases). The CDR3 region is CASSIWETGANVLTF. The DNA of the CDR3 is TGTGCCAGTAGTATCTGGGAGACTGGGGCCAACGTCCTGACTTTC.